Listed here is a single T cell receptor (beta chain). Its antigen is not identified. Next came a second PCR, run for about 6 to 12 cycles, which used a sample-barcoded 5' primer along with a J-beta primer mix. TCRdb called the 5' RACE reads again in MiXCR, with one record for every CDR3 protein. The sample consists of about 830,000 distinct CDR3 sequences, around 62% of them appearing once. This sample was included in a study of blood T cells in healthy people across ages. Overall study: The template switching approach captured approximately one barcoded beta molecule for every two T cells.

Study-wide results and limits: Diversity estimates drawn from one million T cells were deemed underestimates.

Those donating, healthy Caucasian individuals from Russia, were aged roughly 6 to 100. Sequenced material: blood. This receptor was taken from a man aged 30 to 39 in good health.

CDR3 DNA: TGCGCCAGCTTCCAGGGGGCGGGAGTTAACACTGAAGCTTTCTTT. Its translation: CASFQGAGVNTEAFF. V is TRBV5-1 and J is TRBJ1-1; 8 bases fit TRBD1. Looked up from germline, CDR1 is SGHRS and CDR2 is YFSETQ. The CDR3 is 15 amino acids. V gave up 7 bases and J gave up 2 bases; unmatched junction bases: 10. Combining the CDR3 with reference TRBV5-1 and TRBJ1-1 gives the whole variable domain KAGVTQTPRYLIKTRGQQVTLSCSPISGHRSVSWYQQTPGQGLQFLFEYFSETQRNKGNFPGRFSGRQFSNSRSEMNVSTLELGDSALYLCASFQGAGVNTEAFFGQGTRLTVV.